The 30 T cell receptor beta chains in this list originate from one sample, sequenced in a study of human T cells and chemical hapten exposure. TCRdb used MiXCR to reprocess the RACE reads, holding one entry per CDR3 protein. The sample shows more than 55,000 distinct CDR3 sequences, 9.5% to 10% of them seen only once. Stated time point: pre-sensitization, week 0. Indicated treatment: therapeutic diphenylcyclopropenone sensitization with weekly scalp DPC. The sequencing here drew on whole blood, taken in connection with sensitization to the hapten diphenylcyclopropenone (DPC). The source of these receptors is a man aged 40-49 years with alopecia areata. Some clones in this sample may be carry-over from other donors' samples.

The genes are TRBV28 and TRBJ2-3; 7 nucleotides agree with TRBD1. V trimming: 5 bases; J trimming: 3 bases; junction bases outside the gene matches: 2. This CDR3 comprises 13 residues. From germline, CDR1 is MDHEN and CDR2 SYDVKM. CDR3 DNA: TGTGCCAGCAGTGAGGGACAGACAGATACGCAGTATTTT. This encodes CASSEGQTDTQYF.

This clonotype was seen many times. The CDR3 DNA reads TGTGCCAGCATCTTGGGGGAGGCCGAGCAGTACTTC. It translates to CASILGEAEQYF. This chain connects TRBV27 to TRBJ2-7; tentative D call: TRBD2 (6 bases). Looked up from germline, CDR1 is MNHEY and CDR2 is SMNVEV (reference sequence). V dropped 7 bases and J dropped 6 bases, with 13 bases sitting between them. The length of the CDR3 is 12 residues.

The chain employs TRBV28 and TRBJ2-7, with 8 bases that match TRBD1. Germline V gene data show CDR1 as MDHEN and CDR2 as SYDVKM. The CDR3 is 14 residues long. V shed 6 bases, J shed 4 bases, and the junction held 8 bases outside the gene matches. CDR3 sequence (DNA): TGTGCCAGCAGGTCAACAGGGGGACGATACGAGCAGTACTTC. Protein sequence: CASRSTGGRYEQYF. The full variable domain, its missing parts supplied by reference TRBV28 and TRBJ2-7, is DVKVTQSSRYLVKRTGEKVFLECVQDMDHENMFWYRQDPGLGLRLIYFSYDVKMKEKGDIPEGYSVSREKKERFSLILESASTNQTSMYLCASRSTGGRYEQYFGPGTRLTVT.

Only one count was recorded for this clonotype. The chain recombines TRBV6-5 with TRBJ2-1; D remains ambiguous. The CDR3 totals 11 residues. V lost 1 base and J lost 8, with 3 bases in between. The germline V gene encodes CDR1 MNHEY and CDR2 SVGAGI. CDR3 amino acids: CASSYLYEQFF. CDR3 sequence (DNA): TGTGCCAGCAGTTACTTATATGAGCAGTTCTTC.

Notes on this clonotype: A junction end diverges from the germline sequence, so it may reflect a read error. This sequence joins TRBV7-2 and TRBJ2-7; a weak D match, TRBD2 (6 bases). Germline V gene lookup returns CDR1 SGHTA and CDR2 FQGNSA. The CDR3 runs to 14 residues. As DNA, the CDR3 is TGTGCCGGCAGCTTGAGTGGGGGACTCTACGAGCAGTACTTC. This sequence encodes CAGSLSGGLYEQYF.

This clonotype was seen only a few times. This rearrangement joins TRBV15 to TRBJ2-3; D is unresolved. From germline, CDR1 is LNHNV and CDR2 YYDKDF (reference sequence). V shed 6 bases and J shed 5 bases, with 9 bases lying between them. The CDR3 runs 12 residues. The CDR3 sequence is CATSWTGDTQYF. In nucleotides, the CDR3 is TGTGCCACCAGTTGGACCGGAGATACGCAGTATTTT.

A few counts support this clonotype. The rearrangement joins TRBV14 to TRBJ2-7; no clear D gene. Between the trimmed V and J ends, which lost 0 bases and 0 bases, there was a span of 9 bases. The V gene's germline CDR1 is SGHDN and CDR2 FVKESK. The CDR3 spans 15 residues. CDR3 sequence reads: CASSQENMISYEQYF. As DNA, the CDR3 is TGTGCCAGCAGCCAAGAAAACATGATCTCCTACGAGCAGTACTTC. Looking up the rest from reference TRBV14 and TRBJ2-7 gives the full variable domain: EAGVTQFPSHSVIEKGQTVTLRCDPISGHDNLYWYRRVMGKEIKFLLHFVKESKQDESGMPNNRFLAERTGGTYSTLKVQPAELEDSGVYFCASSQENMISYEQYFGPGTRLTVT.

In the case of this clonotype: This may come from a read error, since a much larger clone is one base off. The chain uses TRBV6-4 and TRBJ2-3; TRBD2 might be the D (6 bases). CDR3 length: 13 residues. The germline CDR1 and CDR2 sequences are MRHNA and SNTAGT. This CDR3 reads CASSIRTGDMQYF. As DNA, the CDR3 is TGTGCCAGCAGCATCAGAACGGGAGATATGCAGTATTTT.

This clonotype was recorded many times. The gene calls are TRBV11-2 and TRBJ2-3; 14 positions agree with TRBD2. In germline, CDR1 is SGHAT, CDR2 FQNNGV. The length of the CDR3 is 17 residues. The V and J ends lost 5 bases and 4 bases, in that order; junction bases with no gene match: 8. CDR3 sequence (DNA): TGTGCCAGCAGCCCTGGGACTAGCGGGAGAAATTCAGATACGCAGTATTTT. Translating it yields CASSPGTSGRNSDTQYF.

This clonotype was found a few times. The chain is built from TRBV20-1 and TRBJ2-3, with 7 bases matching TRBD2. Unmatched junction bases numbered 4, after V lost 1 base and J lost 3 bases. The CDR3 totals 14 residues. Germline V lookup: CDR1 DFQATT, CDR2 SNEGSKA (reference sequence). The CDR3 DNA reads TGCAGTGCTAGAGGCGGAGCGGGAACAGATACGCAGTATTTT. This sequence encodes CSARGGAGTDTQYF.

This chain links TRBV5-1 with TRBJ2-1, with TRBD2 identical over 9 bases. CDR1 is SGHRS, CDR2 YFSETQ, per germline. The length of the CDR3 is 17 residues. With 0 bases clipped from V and 8 bases from J, the junction kept 12 bases outside the gene matches. This chain's CDR3 is CASSLELAGLRGDEQFF. The DNA for the CDR3 is TGCGCCAGCAGCTTGGAACTAGCGGGCCTACGGGGTGATGAGCAGTTCTTC. Variable domain in full (rest from reference TRBV5-1 and TRBJ2-1): KAGVTQTPRYLIKTRGQQVTLSCSPISGHRSVSWYQQTPGQGLQFLFEYFSETQRNKGNFPGRFSGRQFSNSRSEMNVSTLELGDSALYLCASSLELAGLRGDEQFFGPGTRLTVL.

The V call is TRBV5-1, the J call TRBJ2-3; no reliable D call. CDR3 length equals 14 residues. Germline V gives CDR1 SGHRS, CDR2 YFSETQ. V gave up 0 bases and J gave up 5 bases, with 10 bases separating them. The CDR3 reads CASSLEPHGDTQYF. In DNA form, the CDR3 reads TGCGCCAGCAGCTTGGAGCCCCACGGAGATACGCAGTATTTT. Variable domain in full (rest from reference TRBV5-1 and TRBJ2-3): KAGVTQTPRYLIKTRGQQVTLSCSPISGHRSVSWYQQTPGQGLQFLFEYFSETQRNKGNFPGRFSGRQFSNSRSEMNVSTLELGDSALYLCASSLEPHGDTQYFGPGTRLTVL.

J is TRBJ2-2 and V is TRBV19, with 14 bases fitting TRBD2. V trimming: 9 bases; J trimming: 5 bases; junction bases outside the gene matches: 5. CDR1 and CDR2 (germline): LNHDA, SQIVND (reference sequence). CDR3 size: 15 residues. The chain's CDR3 is CASGGLAGGTGELFF. The CDR3 nucleotides read TGTGCCAGCGGAGGACTAGCGGGAGGAACCGGGGAGCTGTTTTTT.

This clonotype was counted ten times or more. The chain links TRBV3-2 to TRBJ2-1; TRBD2, the table's D call, lacks a check against the DNA. TRBV3-2 is a recognized pseudogene. The CDR3 is made up of 18 amino acids. Here the CDR3 DNA reads TGTGCCAGCAGCCAAGATACCGGGGGGGAGGGCTGCTACAATGAGCAGTTCTTC. It encodes CASSQDTGGEGCYNEQFF.

In its sample, this clonotype was seen many times. The chain employs TRBV20-1 and TRBJ2-7, with 7 bases aligning to TRBD1. V dropped 0 bases and J dropped 3; count of bases not matched to a gene: 8. Germline CDR1 is DFQATT and CDR2 is SNEGSKA (reference sequence). The CDR3 covers 15 residues. CDR3 sequence: CSARERTGDNYEQYF. The CDR3 DNA reads as TGCAGTGCTAGAGAAAGGACAGGAGACAACTACGAGCAGTACTTC.

V is TRBV6-5 and J is TRBJ2-5; D may be TRBD1 (6 bases). The CDR3 spans 12 residues. Germline CDR1 MNHEY, CDR2 SVGAGI. Trimming removed 2 bases from V and 5 bases from J, with 6 bases in between. CDR3 DNA: TGTGCCAGCAGTTACAGGGGGGAGACCCAGTACTTC. Its translation is CASSYRGETQYF.

This clonotype was recorded many times. The chain uses TRBV6-5 and TRBJ2-1; 13 nucleotides match TRBD2. CDR3 length equals 17 residues. Germline lookup yields CDR1 MNHEY and CDR2 SVGAGI. V shed 5 bases and J 4 bases; nucleotides not matched to a gene: 8. This CDR3 reads CASSQGTSGMKYNEQFF. The CDR3 region has the DNA TGTGCCAGCAGTCAGGGGACTAGCGGGATGAAATACAATGAGCAGTTCTTC.

V is TRBV19 and J is TRBJ2-1, with D possibly TRBD1 on 5 matching bases. The length of the CDR3 is 14 residues. Germline assignment: CDR1 LNHDA and CDR2 SQIVND (reference sequence). V gave up 3 bases and J gave up 5 bases, with 11 bases separating them. This chain's CDR3 is CASSIRGHNNEQFF. The CDR3 DNA is TGTGCCAGTAGTATCCGAGGACACAACAATGAGCAGTTCTTC.

The chain has TRBV4-3 and TRBJ2-7; tentative D call: TRBD1 (6 bases). The V end was cut by 1 base, the J end by 3 bases, with 13 bases between. Germline-derived CDR1 and CDR2 are LGHNA and YSLEER. The CDR3 loop spans 15 amino acids. In DNA, the CDR3 is TGCGCCAGCAGCCAAGGGACCGGGACAAACTACGAGCAGTACTTC. Protein: CASSQGTGTNYEQYF.

The chain joins TRBV6-4 to TRBJ2-1; D gene ambiguous. The CDR3 has 11 residues. With 3 bases removed from V and 5 bases from J, the gap between germline ends came to 2 bases. In germline, CDR1 is MRHNA, CDR2 SNTAGT. CDR3 DNA: TGTGCCAGCAGTGAAAACAATGAGCAGTTCTTC. Translated: CASSENNEQFF.

This clonotype was counted many times. The chain combines TRBV2 with TRBJ2-4, with D tentatively TRBD2 (6 bases). The ends were cut back, 1 base at V and 1 base at J, with 8 bases in the middle. Germline V gives CDR1 SNHLY, CDR2 FYNNEI. CDR3 length: 15 residues. The chain's CDR3 is CASSEGRGAKNIQYF. For the CDR3, the DNA is TGTGCCAGCAGTGAAGGGCGGGGCGCCAAAAACATTCAGTACTTC.

This clonotype was detected many times. DNA for the CDR3: TGTGCCAGCACCAAATCGTTACAGGGGGCGGTTTACAATGAGCAGTTCTTC. Its translation: CASTKSLQGAVYNEQFF. The rearrangement uses TRBV6-1 and TRBJ2-1; 9 bases fit TRBD1. Germline V lookup: CDR1 MNHNS, CDR2 SASEGT. The CDR3 totals 17 residues. Trimming took 7 bases from V and 4 from J; bases not matched to a gene: 14.

This chain links TRBV20-1 with TRBJ2-7, with a weak D call TRBD2 (6 bases). The CDR3 loop spans 14 amino acids. Germline V CDR1 and CDR2: DFQATT, SNEGSKA (reference sequence). V was clipped by 7 bases and J by 2 bases, with 18 bases between them. The CDR3 DNA follows: TGCAGTGTGAGCTCGAGACTAGGGACCTACGAGCAGTACTTC. Its protein is CSVSSRLGTYEQYF.

V usage is TRBV28 and J usage is TRBJ1-2, with unresolved D. CDR3 length: 12 residues. Germline V lookup: CDR1 MDHEN, CDR2 SYDVKM. Deletions cut 5 bases from V and 8 bases from J, with 12 bases between. CDR3 amino acids: CASSLQTYGYTF. For the CDR3, the DNA is TGTGCCAGCAGTCTTCAGACTTACGGCTACACCTTC.

This clonotype was counted at least ten times. V is TRBV6-2 or TRBV6-3 and J is TRBJ2-7, with TRBD1 matching 7 bases. Germline assignment: CDR1 MNHEY and CDR2 SVGEGT. The CDR3 runs to 17 residues. J gave up 1 base and V 2 bases, and 11 bases lay outside the gene matches. This CDR3 is CASSYPATGDGSYEQYF. The CDR3 DNA reads as TGTGCCAGCAGTTACCCCGCAACAGGGGATGGGTCCTACGAGCAGTACTTC.

This clonotype was seen ten or more times. The chain has TRBV29-1 and TRBJ2-3, with a tentative D call TRBD2 (5 bases). There are 13 residues in the CDR3. The germline V and J ends were trimmed by 6 bases and 3 bases, with 13 bases remaining between them. Germline CDR1 and CDR2: SQVTM and ANQGSEA. The CDR3 region has the DNA TGCAGCGTAACTGAGGACTTGACAGATACGCAGTATTTT. This translates into CSVTEDLTDTQYF.

This chain links TRBV28 with TRBJ2-5; TRBD1 agrees at 8 bases. V shed 6 bases and J 2 bases; nucleotides not matched to a gene: 8. The germline V gene has CDR1 MDHEN and CDR2 SYDVKM. This CDR3 is 15 amino acids long. The CDR3 DNA reads as TGTGCCAGCAGCTTCTTAGGGACAGGTCAAGAGACCCAGTACTTC. Encoded protein: CASSFLGTGQETQYF.

DNA of the CDR3: TGTGCCAGCAGATCCGGGCCTGAAAAACTGTTTTTT. Translated: CASRSGPEKLFF. V is TRBV28 and J is TRBJ1-4; D remains unclear. Trimming left V 6 bases short and J 7 bases short, with 9 bases between. The germline CDR1 and CDR2 sequences are MDHEN and SYDVKM. This CDR3 comprises 12 residues.

The rearrangement joins TRBV2 to TRBJ2-3; no firm D call. Per the germline V gene, CDR1 is SNHLY and CDR2 is FYNNEI. Trimming took off 7 bases at V and 1 base at J, with 18 bases between the two ends. The CDR3 contains 16 residues. In DNA, the CDR3 is TGTGCCAGCAAAGTCTCGCCGGGCGGAGGCACAGATACGCAGTATTTT. Translated, it gives CASKVSPGGGTDTQYF.

Many counts were recorded for this clonotype. The chain employs TRBV6-5 and TRBJ2-1; 8 bases are a match to TRBD2. CDR3 length: 18 amino acids. Trimming removed 7 bases from V and 9 bases from J; junction bases left unmatched: 23. The germline CDR1 and CDR2 sequences are MNHEY and SVGAGI. As DNA, the CDR3 is TGTGCCAGCACCGCGGTAGGTAGCGGGACTTTGACGGCGAGTGAGCAGTTCTTC. It specifies CASTAVGSGTLTASEQFF.